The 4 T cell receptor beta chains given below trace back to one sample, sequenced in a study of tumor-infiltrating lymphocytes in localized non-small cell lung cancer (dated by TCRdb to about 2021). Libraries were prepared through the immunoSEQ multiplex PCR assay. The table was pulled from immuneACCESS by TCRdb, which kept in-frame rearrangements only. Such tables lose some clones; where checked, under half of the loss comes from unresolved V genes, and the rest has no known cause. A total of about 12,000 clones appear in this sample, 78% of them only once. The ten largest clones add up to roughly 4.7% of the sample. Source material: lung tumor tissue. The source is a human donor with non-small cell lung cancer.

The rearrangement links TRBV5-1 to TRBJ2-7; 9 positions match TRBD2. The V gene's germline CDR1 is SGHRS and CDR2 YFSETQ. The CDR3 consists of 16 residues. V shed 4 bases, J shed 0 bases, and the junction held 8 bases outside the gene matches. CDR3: CASSPSPSGTSYEQYF. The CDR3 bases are TGCGCCAGCAGCCCCTCCCCTAGCGGGACCTCCTACGAGCAGTACTTC.

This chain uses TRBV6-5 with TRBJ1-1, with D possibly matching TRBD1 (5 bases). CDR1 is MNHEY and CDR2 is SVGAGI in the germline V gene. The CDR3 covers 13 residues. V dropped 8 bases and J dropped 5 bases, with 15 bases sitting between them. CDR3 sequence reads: CASSYPGGTEAFF. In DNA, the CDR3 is TGTGCCAGCTCCTACCCGGGGGGGACTGAAGCTTTCTTT.

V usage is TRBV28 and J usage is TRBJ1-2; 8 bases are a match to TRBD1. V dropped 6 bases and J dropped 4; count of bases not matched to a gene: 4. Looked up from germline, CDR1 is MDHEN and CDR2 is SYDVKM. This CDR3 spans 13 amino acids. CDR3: CASRDTGGYGYTF. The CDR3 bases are TGTGCCAGCAGGGATACAGGGGGCTATGGCTACACCTTC.

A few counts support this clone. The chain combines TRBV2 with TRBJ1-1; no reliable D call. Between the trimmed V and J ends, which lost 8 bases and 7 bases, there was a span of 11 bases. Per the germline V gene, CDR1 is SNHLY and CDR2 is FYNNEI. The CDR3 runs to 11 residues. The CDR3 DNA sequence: TGTGCCAGCTCGGGGTGGGGTGAAGCTTTCTTT. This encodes CASSGWGEAFF.